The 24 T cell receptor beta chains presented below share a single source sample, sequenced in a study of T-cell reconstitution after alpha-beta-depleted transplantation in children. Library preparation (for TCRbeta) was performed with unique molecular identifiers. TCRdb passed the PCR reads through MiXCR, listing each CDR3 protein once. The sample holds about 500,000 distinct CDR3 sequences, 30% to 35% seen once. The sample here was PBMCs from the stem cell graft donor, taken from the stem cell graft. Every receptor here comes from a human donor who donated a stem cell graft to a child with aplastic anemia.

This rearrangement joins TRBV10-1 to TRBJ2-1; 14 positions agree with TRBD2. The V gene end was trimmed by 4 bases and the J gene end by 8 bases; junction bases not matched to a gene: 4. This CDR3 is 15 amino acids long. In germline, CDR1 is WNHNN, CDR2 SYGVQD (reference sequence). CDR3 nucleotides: TGCGCCAGCAGTGCGGGACTAGCGGGAGTAGATGAGCAGTTCTTC. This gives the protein CASSAGLAGVDEQFF.

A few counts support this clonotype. CDR3 bases: TGCGCCAGCAGCTCCCCAAACAGCGGGCCGAGCTCCTACAATGAGCAGTTCTTC. This encodes CASSSPNSGPSSYNEQFF. The chain joins TRBV5-1 to TRBJ2-1, with D maybe TRBD2 (6 bases). The ends were cut back, 3 bases at V and 0 bases at J, with 19 bases in the middle. This CDR3 contains 18 residues. Germline V lookup: CDR1 SGHRS, CDR2 YFSETQ. Combining the CDR3 with reference TRBV5-1 and TRBJ2-1 gives the whole variable domain KAGVTQTPRYLIKTRGQQVTLSCSPISGHRSVSWYQQTPGQGLQFLFEYFSETQRNKGNFPGRFSGRQFSNSRSEMNVSTLELGDSALYLCASSSPNSGPSSYNEQFFGPGTRLTVL.

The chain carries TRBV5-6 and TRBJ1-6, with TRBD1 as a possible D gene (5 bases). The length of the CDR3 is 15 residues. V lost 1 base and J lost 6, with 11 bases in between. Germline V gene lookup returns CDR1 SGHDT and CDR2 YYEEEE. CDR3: CASSLRGLANSPLHF. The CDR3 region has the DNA TGTGCCAGCAGCTTGAGGGGTTTGGCTAATTCACCCCTCCACTTT.

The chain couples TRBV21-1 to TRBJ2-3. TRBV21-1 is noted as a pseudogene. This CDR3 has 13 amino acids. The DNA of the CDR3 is TGTGCCAGCAGCAAAGCGTTAACAGATACGCAGTATTTT. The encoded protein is CASSKALTDTQYF.

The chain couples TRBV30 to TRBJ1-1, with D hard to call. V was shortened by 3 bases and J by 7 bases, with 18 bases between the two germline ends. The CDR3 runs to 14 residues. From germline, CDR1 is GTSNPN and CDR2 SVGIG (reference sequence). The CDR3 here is CAWRASGRRLEAFF. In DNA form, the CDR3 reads TGTGCCTGGAGGGCCTCAGGCCGGAGGCTTGAAGCTTTCTTT.

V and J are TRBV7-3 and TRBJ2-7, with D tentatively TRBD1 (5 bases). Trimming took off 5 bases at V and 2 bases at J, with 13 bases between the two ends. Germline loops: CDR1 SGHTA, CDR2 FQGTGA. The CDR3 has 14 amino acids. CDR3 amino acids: CASSRNAGPYEQYF. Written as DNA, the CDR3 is TGTGCCAGCAGCCGTAATGCAGGGCCCTACGAGCAGTACTTC.

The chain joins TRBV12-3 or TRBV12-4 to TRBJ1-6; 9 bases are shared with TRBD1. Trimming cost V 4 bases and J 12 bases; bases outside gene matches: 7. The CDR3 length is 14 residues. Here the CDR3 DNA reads TGTGCCAGCAGTTCTCCGGGACAGGGCGGACCCCTCCACTTT. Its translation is CASSSPGQGGPLHF.

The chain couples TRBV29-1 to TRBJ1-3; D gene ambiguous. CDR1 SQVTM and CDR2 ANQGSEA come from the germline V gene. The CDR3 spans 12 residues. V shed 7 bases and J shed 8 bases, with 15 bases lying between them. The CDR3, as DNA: TGCAGCGGCCAAACGGGGAGAGACACCATATATTTT. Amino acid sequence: CSGQTGRDTIYF.

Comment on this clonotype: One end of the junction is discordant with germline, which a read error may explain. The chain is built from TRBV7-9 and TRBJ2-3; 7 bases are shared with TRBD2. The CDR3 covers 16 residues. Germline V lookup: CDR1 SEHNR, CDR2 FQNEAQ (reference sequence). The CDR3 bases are TGTGCCAGCAGCCCCTGGACTAGTCCTAGCACAGATACGCAATATTTT. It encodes CASSPWTSPSTDTQYF.

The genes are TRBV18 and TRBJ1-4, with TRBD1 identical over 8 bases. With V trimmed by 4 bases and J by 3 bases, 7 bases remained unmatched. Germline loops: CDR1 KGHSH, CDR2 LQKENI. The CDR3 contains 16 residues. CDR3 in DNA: TGTGCCAGCTCACGCCTCCAGGGGGCAGCTAATGAAAAACTGTTTTTT. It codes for CASSRLQGAANEKLFF.

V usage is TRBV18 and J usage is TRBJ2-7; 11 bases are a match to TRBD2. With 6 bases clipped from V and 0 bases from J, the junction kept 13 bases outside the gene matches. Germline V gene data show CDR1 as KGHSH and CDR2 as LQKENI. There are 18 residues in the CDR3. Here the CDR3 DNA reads TGTGCCAGCTCCGACCGCTTGGGACTAGCGGCTAGCTCCTACGAGCAGTACTTC. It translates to CASSDRLGLAASSYEQYF.

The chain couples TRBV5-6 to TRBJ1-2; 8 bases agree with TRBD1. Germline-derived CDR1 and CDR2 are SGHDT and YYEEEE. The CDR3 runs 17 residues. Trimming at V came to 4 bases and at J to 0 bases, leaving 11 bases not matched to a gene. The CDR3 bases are TGTGCCAGCAGCCGGAGGGGGGACAGGAGAGCTAACTATGGCTACACCTTC. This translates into CASSRRGDRRANYGYTF.

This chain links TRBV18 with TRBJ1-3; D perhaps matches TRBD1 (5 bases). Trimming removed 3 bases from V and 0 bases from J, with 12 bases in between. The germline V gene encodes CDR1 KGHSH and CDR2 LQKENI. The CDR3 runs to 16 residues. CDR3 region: CASSPGGPHSGNTIYF. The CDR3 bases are TGTGCCAGCTCACCGGGGGGTCCCCACTCTGGAAACACCATATATTTT.

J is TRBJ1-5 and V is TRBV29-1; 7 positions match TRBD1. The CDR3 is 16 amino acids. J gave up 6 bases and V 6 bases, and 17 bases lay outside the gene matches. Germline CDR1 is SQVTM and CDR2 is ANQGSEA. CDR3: CSVLEWGQGGSQPQHF. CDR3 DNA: TGCAGCGTATTGGAATGGGGGCAGGGGGGGTCTCAGCCCCAGCATTTT. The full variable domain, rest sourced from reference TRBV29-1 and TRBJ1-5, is SAVISQKPSRDICQRGTSLTIQCQVDSQVTMMFWYRQQPGQSLTLIATANQGSEATYESGFVIDKFPISRPNLTFSTLTVSNMSPEDSSIYLCSVLEWGQGGSQPQHFGDGTRLSIL.

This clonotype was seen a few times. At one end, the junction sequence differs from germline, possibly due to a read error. CDR3 in DNA: TGCAGCGTTCAAGACACAGGGGACTATGGCTACACCTTC. Amino acid sequence: CSVQDTGDYGYTF. The chain recombines TRBV29-1 with TRBJ1-2; the match to TRBD1 covers 7 bases. Germline V gives CDR1 SQVTM, CDR2 ANQGSEA. This CDR3 spans 13 amino acids.

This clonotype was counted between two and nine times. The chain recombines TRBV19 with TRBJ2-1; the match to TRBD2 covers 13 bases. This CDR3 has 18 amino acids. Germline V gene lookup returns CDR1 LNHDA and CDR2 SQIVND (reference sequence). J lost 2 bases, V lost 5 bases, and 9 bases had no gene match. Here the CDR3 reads CASSFRLAGGQTYNEQFF. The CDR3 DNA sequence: TGTGCCAGTAGTTTTCGACTAGCGGGAGGCCAAACCTACAATGAGCAGTTCTTC.

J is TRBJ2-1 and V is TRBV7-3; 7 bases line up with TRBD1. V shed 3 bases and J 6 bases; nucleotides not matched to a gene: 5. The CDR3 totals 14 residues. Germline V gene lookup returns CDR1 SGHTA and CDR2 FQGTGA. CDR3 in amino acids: CASSLSQGVNEQFF. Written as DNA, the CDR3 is TGTGCCAGCAGCTTGAGTCAGGGGGTCAATGAGCAGTTCTTC.

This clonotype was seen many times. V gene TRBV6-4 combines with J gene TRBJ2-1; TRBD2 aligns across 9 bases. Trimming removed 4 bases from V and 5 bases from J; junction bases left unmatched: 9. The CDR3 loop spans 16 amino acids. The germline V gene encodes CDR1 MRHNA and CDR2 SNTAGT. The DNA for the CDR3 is TGTGCCAGCAGTGTACTTGCGGGAGGGCCCCACAATGAGCAGTTCTTC. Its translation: CASSVLAGGPHNEQFF.

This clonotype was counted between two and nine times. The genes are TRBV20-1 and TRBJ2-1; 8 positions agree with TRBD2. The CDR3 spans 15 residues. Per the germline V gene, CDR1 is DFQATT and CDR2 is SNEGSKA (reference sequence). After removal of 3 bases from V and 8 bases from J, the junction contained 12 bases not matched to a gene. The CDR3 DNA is TGCAGTGCTAGGGGCGGGAGGTTCGATTTAGATGAGCAGTTCTTC. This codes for CSARGGRFDLDEQFF.

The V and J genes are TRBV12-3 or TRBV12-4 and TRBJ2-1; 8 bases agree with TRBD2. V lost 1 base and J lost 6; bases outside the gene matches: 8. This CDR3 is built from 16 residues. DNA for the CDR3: TGTGCCAGCAGTTTAGGGTCCGGCGGGAGGTTCAATGAGCAGTTCTTC. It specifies CASSLGSGGRFNEQFF.

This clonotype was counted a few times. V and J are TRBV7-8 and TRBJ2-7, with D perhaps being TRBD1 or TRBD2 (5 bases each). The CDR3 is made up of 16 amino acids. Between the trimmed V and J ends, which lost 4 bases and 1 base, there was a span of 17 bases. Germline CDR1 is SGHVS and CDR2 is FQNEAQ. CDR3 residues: CASSSSLGTLSYEQYF. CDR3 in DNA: TGTGCCAGCAGCTCCTCCCTGGGGACCCTGTCCTACGAGCAGTACTTC.

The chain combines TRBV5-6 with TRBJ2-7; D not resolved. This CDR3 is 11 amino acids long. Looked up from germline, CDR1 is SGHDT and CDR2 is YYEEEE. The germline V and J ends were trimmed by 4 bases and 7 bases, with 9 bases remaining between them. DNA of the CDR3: TGTGCCAGCAGCAATTTTGGGGAGCAGTACTTC. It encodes CASSNFGEQYF.

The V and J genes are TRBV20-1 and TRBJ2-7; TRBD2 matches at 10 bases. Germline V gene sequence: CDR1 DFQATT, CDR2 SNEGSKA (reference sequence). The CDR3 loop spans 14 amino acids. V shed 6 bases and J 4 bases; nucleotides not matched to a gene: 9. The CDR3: CSAAGLTSGYEQYF. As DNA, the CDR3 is TGCAGTGCGGCCGGTCTGACTAGCGGGTACGAGCAGTACTTC.

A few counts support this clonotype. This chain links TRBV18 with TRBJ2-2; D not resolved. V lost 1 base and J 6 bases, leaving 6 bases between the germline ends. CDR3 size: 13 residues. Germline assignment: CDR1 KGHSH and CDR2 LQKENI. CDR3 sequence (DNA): TGTGCCAGCTCACCACAAACCGCCGGGGAGCTGTTTTTT. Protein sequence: CASSPQTAGELFF.